Shown below are 27 T cell receptor beta chains from a single sample sequenced in a study of vaccination and CD4 T cells after COVID-19. Specified treatment: approximately 10-day PBMC culture with coronavirus spike peptide pools or control peptides (ViraFEST assay). Antigens of these TCRs are unknown. Scientists ran DNA taken from cultured CD4+ T cells through the Oncomine TCR Beta short-read assay for sequencing. TCRdb recomputed calls from the PCR reads with MiXCR, one row per CDR3 protein. This sample has some 12,000 distinct CDR3 sequences; less than 65% occur once, and the top ten carry approximately 10%. Sequencing input: CD4+ T cells from blood, cultured in vitro. These receptors all stem from a human donor who had recovered from COVID-19.

The gene calls are TRBV7-3 and TRBJ2-1, with 7 bases matching TRBD2. Trimming took 5 bases from V and 9 from J; bases not matched to a gene: 13. Germline loops: CDR1 SGHTA, CDR2 FQGTGA. This CDR3 is 15 amino acids long. The CDR3 spells CASSPRGLWGGEQFF. As DNA, the CDR3 is TGTGCCAGCAGCCCACGGGGCCTATGGGGGGGTGAGCAGTTCTTC.

The chain recombines TRBV28 with TRBJ1-2; unclear D gene. Deletions cut 6 bases from V and 4 bases from J, with 9 bases between. Per germline, CDR1 MDHEN and CDR2 SYDVKM. The CDR3 has 12 residues. DNA for the CDR3: TGTGCCAGCAGAGACATCGTCTATGGCTACACCTTC. Translating gives CASRDIVYGYTF.

This sequence joins TRBV6-2 or TRBV6-3 and TRBJ2-3; maybe TRBD1 (6 bases). The CDR3 is 16 amino acids. Germline lookup yields CDR1 MNHEY and CDR2 SVGEGT. Trimming removed 5 bases from V and 1 base from J, with 16 bases in between. CDR3 sequence: CASSRPVGQGTDTQYF. In DNA form, the CDR3 reads TGTGCCAGCAGTCGCCCCGTGGGACAAGGCACAGATACGCAGTATTTT.

This chain links TRBV6-1 with TRBJ2-5; 8 bases are a match to TRBD2. V lost 5 bases to trimming and J lost 2 bases; unmatched junction nucleotides: 13. Germline CDR1 is MNHNS and CDR2 is SASEGT. This CDR3 has 17 amino acids. The CDR3 spells CASSPGSLLAAQETQYF. The DNA for the CDR3 is TGTGCCAGCAGTCCCGGTAGTCTACTAGCGGCGCAAGAGACCCAGTACTTC.

The chain is built from TRBV20-1 and TRBJ2-4; D is ambiguous. The CDR3 length is 10 residues. CDR1 DFQATT and CDR2 SNEGSKA come from the germline V gene (reference sequence). V was trimmed by 5 bases and J by 8 bases, leaving 7 bases between them. The CDR3 loop reads CSAGKDIQYF. The CDR3 DNA is TGCAGTGCTGGGAAGGACATTCAGTACTTC.

This clonotype occurred once. This rearrangement joins TRBV11-2 to TRBJ2-7, with unresolved D. The CDR3 has 14 amino acids. V was pared by 3 bases and J by 1 base, with 10 bases between. Germline V gives CDR1 SGHAT, CDR2 FQNNGV. CDR3 in amino acids: CASSLFGESYEQYF. The CDR3 DNA is TGTGCCAGCAGCTTGTTTGGCGAATCCTACGAGCAGTACTTC.

The chain employs TRBV28 and TRBJ1-1, with 8 bases aligning to TRBD1. Trimming took 2 bases from V and 1 from J; bases not matched to a gene: 6. This CDR3 spans 16 amino acids. Germline assignment: CDR1 MDHEN and CDR2 SYDVKM. The chain's CDR3 is CASSLRRTGKNTEAFF. The CDR3 coding sequence is TGTGCCAGCAGTTTACGTCGGACAGGGAAGAACACTGAAGCTTTCTTT.

V is TRBV7-9 and J is TRBJ1-5; no clear D gene. Per germline, CDR1 SEHNR and CDR2 FQNEAQ (reference sequence). The CDR3 sequence is 16 residues long. Trimming stripped 1 base from V and 5 bases from J, with 15 bases between. CDR3 nucleotide sequence: TGTGCCAGCAGCTTAGGGCATGGTACTGTTGATCAGCCCCAGCATTTT. Amino acid sequence: CASSLGHGTVDQPQHF.

This clonotype is medium-sized within its sample. V and J are TRBV7-3 and TRBJ2-3; D remains ambiguous. This CDR3 spans 14 amino acids. In germline, CDR1 is SGHTA, CDR2 FQGTGA. V lost 3 bases and J lost 0, with 7 bases in between. The CDR3 DNA sequence: TGTGCCAGCAGCTTCCTAAGAAGCACAGATACGCAGTATTTT. Translation: CASSFLRSTDTQYF.

The DNA of the CDR3 is TGTGCCAGCAGTTATGGTAGGAGCGGTAATCAGCCCCAGCATTTT. The encoded protein is CASSYGRSGNQPQHF. The gene calls are TRBV6-5 and TRBJ1-5, with unresolved D. Trimming removed 3 bases from V and 4 bases from J, with 13 bases in between. Germline V CDR1 and CDR2: MNHEY, SVGAGI. The CDR3 is 15 residues long.

V is TRBV7-9 and J is TRBJ2-2; 9 bases fit TRBD1. CDR3 length equals 15 residues. Germline V CDR1 and CDR2: SEHNR, FQNEAQ (reference sequence). Losses at the gene ends were 5 bases for V and 7 bases for J; bases not matched to a gene: 8. The chain's CDR3 is CASSTQQGADGELFF. The CDR3 coding sequence is TGTGCCAGCAGCACACAACAGGGGGCAGACGGGGAGCTGTTTTTT. Looking up the rest from reference TRBV7-9 and TRBJ2-2 gives the full variable domain: DTGVSQNPRHKITKRGQNVTFRCDPISEHNRLYWYRQTLGQGPEFLTYFQNEAQLEKSRLLSDRFSAERPKGSFSTLEIQRTEQGDSAMYLCASSTQQGADGELFFGEGSRLTVL.

The chain uses TRBV6-1 and TRBJ2-7, with 8 bases aligning to TRBD1. V shed 2 bases, J shed 1 base, and the junction held 7 bases outside the gene matches. The length of the CDR3 is 16 residues. Germline CDR1 MNHNS, CDR2 SASEGT. The CDR3 nucleotides read TGTGCCAGCAGTGAAAGGGGACAGGTAAGATCCTACGAGCAGTACTTC. The encoded protein is CASSERGQVRSYEQYF.

This sequence joins TRBV6-1 and TRBJ1-2; D gene ambiguous. The CDR3 runs to 15 residues. V was cut by 1 base and J by 4 bases, with 13 bases left in between. CDR1 and CDR2 from the germline V gene are MNHNS and SASEGT. This CDR3 is CASSEVMFNRYGYTF. The CDR3 DNA follows: TGTGCCAGCAGTGAAGTAATGTTCAACCGCTATGGCTACACCTTC.

The chain is built from TRBV4-3 and TRBJ1-6; 10 bases fit TRBD1. Trimming removed 5 bases from V and 7 bases from J; junction bases left unmatched: 5. This CDR3 spans 15 amino acids. The germline V gene has CDR1 LGHNA and CDR2 YSLEER. Written as DNA, the CDR3 is TGCGCCAGCAGCTACCGGGACAGGGGAAATTCACCCCTCCACTTT. Translation: CASSYRDRGNSPLHF.

A few counts support this clonotype. The V and J genes are TRBV6-2 or TRBV6-3 and TRBJ2-3; TRBD1 aligns across 7 bases. The CDR3 totals 14 residues. With V trimmed by 2 bases and J by 3 bases, 2 bases remained unmatched. Germline CDR1 and CDR2: MNHEY and SVGEGT. DNA of the CDR3: TGTGCCAGCAGTTACCGACAGGGAACAGATACGCAGTATTTT. Its translation: CASSYRQGTDTQYF.

This chain connects TRBV6-2 or TRBV6-3 to TRBJ2-5, with 9 bases fitting TRBD2. Germline-derived CDR1 and CDR2 are MNHEY and SVGEGT. V shed 6 bases and J 4 bases; nucleotides not matched to a gene: 12. The CDR3 has 16 residues. CDR3: CASSPGGGRAGETQYF. The CDR3 DNA follows: TGTGCCAGCAGCCCGGGTGGCGGGAGGGCCGGAGAGACCCAGTACTTC.

This clonotype has only a few counts. The J gene is TRBJ1-5, the V gene TRBV7-3; TRBD1 is a possible D gene (5 bases). Trimming left V 6 bases short and J 3 bases short, with 12 bases between. The CDR3 is made up of 14 amino acids. Germline-derived CDR1 and CDR2 are SGHTA and FQGTGA. The CDR3 DNA reads as TGTGCCAGCAGTTCGACAGAAGACAATCAGCCCCAGCATTTT. Protein: CASSSTEDNQPQHF.

V and J are TRBV20-1 and TRBJ2-6; D is uncertain. The CDR3 runs 15 residues. The V gene lost 5 bases and the J gene lost 1 base, with 12 bases spanning the gap. The germline V gene has CDR1 DFQATT and CDR2 SNEGSKA (reference sequence). The CDR3 DNA follows: TGCAGTGCTGCCCCTGGGGTATCTGGGGCCAACGTCCTGACTTTC. This codes for CSAAPGVSGANVLTF.

The chain couples TRBV6-1 to TRBJ2-5; 11 positions agree with TRBD2. CDR3 size: 15 residues. V was clipped by 6 bases and J by 0 bases; unmatched bases: 3. Germline CDR1 is MNHNS and CDR2 is SASEGT. CDR3 protein: CASRLGLADQETQYF. The DNA of the CDR3 is TGTGCCAGCAGATTGGGACTAGCGGACCAAGAGACCCAGTACTTC.

The rearrangement joins TRBV20-1 to TRBJ2-3; a possible D gene is TRBD2 (6 bases). Germline V lookup: CDR1 DFQATT, CDR2 SNEGSKA (reference sequence). With 3 bases removed from V and 0 bases from J, the gap between germline ends came to 13 bases. The CDR3 covers 15 residues. Here the CDR3 DNA reads TGCAGTGCTAGCGGTAGCGGAGAAAGCACAGATACGCAGTATTTT. It specifies CSASGSGESTDTQYF.

V and J are TRBV28 and TRBJ2-7; D is uncertain. There are 12 residues in the CDR3. The germline CDR1 and CDR2 sequences are MDHEN and SYDVKM. Trimming took 3 bases from V and 3 from J, leaving 6 bases between them. The CDR3 bases are TGTGCCAGCAGTTTCCAGCGCTACGAGCAGTACTTC. It is translated as CASSFQRYEQYF.

CDR3 amino acids: CASSSTGRETQYF. Here the CDR3 DNA reads TGTGCCAGCAGTTCCACAGGGCGGGAGACCCAGTACTTC. The chain links TRBV27 to TRBJ2-5, with a possible D match to TRBD1 (6 bases). Trimming took 4 bases from V and 5 from J, leaving 11 bases between them. The CDR3 has 13 residues. CDR1 MNHEY and CDR2 SMNVEV come from the germline V gene (reference sequence).

This clonotype has just a few counts. The V and J genes are TRBV6-5 and TRBJ1-1, with D perhaps matching TRBD1 (6 bases). With 2 bases removed from V and 11 bases from J, the gap between germline ends came to 15 bases. This CDR3 spans 13 amino acids. The V gene's germline CDR1 is MNHEY and CDR2 SVGAGI. Here the CDR3 DNA reads TGTGCCAGCAGTTACGGGTCTACAGGGAACGCTTTCTTT. Protein sequence: CASSYGSTGNAFF.

The table lists this clonotype with a few counts. Written as DNA, the CDR3 is TGCGCCAGCAGCACCAGGACAGCTCAAGAGACCCAGTACTTC. This sequence encodes CASSTRTAQETQYF. V is TRBV5-1 and J is TRBJ2-5, with TRBD1 as a possible D gene (6 bases). Germline CDR1 and CDR2: SGHRS and YFSETQ. V lost 4 bases, J lost 2 bases, and 12 bases lay in between. The CDR3 totals 14 residues. Full variable domain (rest looked up from reference TRBV5-1 and TRBJ2-5): KAGVTQTPRYLIKTRGQQVTLSCSPISGHRSVSWYQQTPGQGLQFLFEYFSETQRNKGNFPGRFSGRQFSNSRSEMNVSTLELGDSALYLCASSTRTAQETQYFGPGTRLLVL.

This chain connects TRBV20-1 to TRBJ2-7; D possibly corresponds to TRBD2 (5 bases). This CDR3 has 16 residues. The V end lost 0 bases, the J end lost 2 bases, and 17 bases lay between the germline ends. CDR1 is DFQATT and CDR2 is SNEGSKA in the germline V gene (reference sequence). The CDR3 loop reads CSARDEDPRGAYEQYF. The CDR3 nucleotides read TGCAGTGCTAGAGATGAGGACCCCCGGGGTGCCTACGAGCAGTACTTC.

This clonotype appeared a few times. The chain is built from TRBV20-1 and TRBJ2-3; D is ambiguous. This CDR3 has 13 amino acids. The V end lost 5 bases, the J end lost 0 bases, and 9 bases lay between the germline ends. Germline assignment: CDR1 DFQATT and CDR2 SNEGSKA (reference sequence). The DNA for the CDR3 is TGCAGTGCTCCATACCCTAGCACAGATACGCAGTATTTT. Translation: CSAPYPSTDTQYF.

The chain combines TRBV7-9 with TRBJ2-1; TRBD2 agrees at 8 bases. This CDR3 comprises 16 residues. V lost 4 bases to trimming and J lost 2 bases; unmatched junction nucleotides: 7. Looked up from germline, CDR1 is SEHNR and CDR2 is FQNEAQ (reference sequence). CDR3 amino acids: CASSSPLAGTYNEQFF. DNA for the CDR3: TGTGCCAGCAGCTCCCCTCTAGCGGGCACCTACAATGAGCAGTTCTTC.